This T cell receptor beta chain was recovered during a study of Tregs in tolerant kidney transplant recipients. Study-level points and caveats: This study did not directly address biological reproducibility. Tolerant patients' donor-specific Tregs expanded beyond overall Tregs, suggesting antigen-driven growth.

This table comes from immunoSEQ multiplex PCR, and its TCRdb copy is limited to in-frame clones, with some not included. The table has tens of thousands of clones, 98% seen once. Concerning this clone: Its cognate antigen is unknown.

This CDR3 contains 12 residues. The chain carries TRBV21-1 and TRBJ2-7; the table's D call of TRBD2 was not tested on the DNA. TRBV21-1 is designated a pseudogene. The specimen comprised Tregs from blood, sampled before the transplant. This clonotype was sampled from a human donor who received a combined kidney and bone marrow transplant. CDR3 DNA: TGTGCCAGCAGCAAAGGAGGGCTGATGCAGTACTTC. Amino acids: CASSKGGLMQYF.